This is a list of T cell receptor beta chains from one sample in a study of neurological immune-mediated disorders. One entry per CDR3 protein results from TCRdb running MiXCR on the 5' RACE reads. The table includes approximately 85,000 distinct CDR3 sequences, approximately 4.3% detected once. Sequenced material: PBMCs. The receptors were sampled from an older woman with multiple sclerosis. The CDR3 runs from the conserved cysteine through the conserved F or W. The D gene is left open where the match is weak. Clone sizes are shown as once, few, many, or a class for an expanded clone.

j_call	v_call	d_call	clone_size	cdr3_aa	cdr3_nt
TRBJ1-2	TRBV9	-	many	CASSPRARQAVPYGYTF	TGTGCCAGCAGCCCCCGCGCCCGACAGGCGGTCCCCTATGGCTACACCTTC
TRBJ2-1	TRBV5-1	TRBD1	many	CASGGTGGDNNEQFF	TGCGCCAGCGGAGGGACAGGGGGCGATAACAATGAGCAGTTCTTC
TRBJ1-2	TRBV6-5	-	many	CASSQPGRGYTF	TGTGCCAGCAGCCAGCCCGGACGTGGCTACACCTTC
TRBJ2-2	TRBV5-1	-	many	CASSLVAGSNTGELFF	TGCGCCAGCAGCTTGGTTGCGGGCTCGAACACCGGGGAGCTGTTTTTT
TRBJ2-2	TRBV27	-	many	CATKVGGWTGELFF	TGTGCCACCAAGGTCGGGGGCTGGACCGGGGAGCTGTTTTTT
TRBJ2-2	TRBV28	-	many	CASSSGGSGAMNTGELFF	TGTGCCAGCAGTTCCGGGGGGTCAGGGGCGATGAACACCGGGGAGCTGTTTTTT
TRBJ2-2	TRBV5-1	-	many	CASSSQWANTGELFF	TGCGCCAGCAGCTCCCAGTGGGCGAACACCGGGGAGCTGTTTTTT
TRBJ2-5	TRBV20-1	TRBD2	many	CSASYGGGMWETQYF	TGCAGTGCTAGCTACGGCGGGGGGATGTGGGAGACCCAGTACTTC
TRBJ1-6	TRBV19	-	few	CASSTRQKNSPLHF	TGTGCCAGTAGTACCCGACAGAAGAATTCACCCCTCCACTTT
TRBJ1-3	TRBV7-6	-	many	CASSLFPTTGGNTIYF	TGTGCCAGCAGCTTATTCCCGACAACGGGTGGAAACACCATATATTTT
TRBJ2-7	TRBV6-5	-	few	CASSTRQALEQYF	TGTGCCAGCAGTACCCGACAGGCGCTCGAGCAGTACTTC
TRBJ2-7	TRBV4-2	-	many	CASSQERADSSYEQYF	TGTGCCAGCAGCCAAGAAAGGGCCGATAGCTCCTACGAGCAGTACTTC
TRBJ2-1	TRBV24-1	TRBD1	many	CATSDYGTGRDNEQFF	TGTGCCACCAGTGATTACGGGACAGGGAGAGACAATGAGCAGTTCTTC
TRBJ1-4	TRBV7-2	-	many	CASSRQYNEKLFF	TGTGCCAGCAGTCGACAGTACAATGAAAAACTGTTTTTT
TRBJ2-5	TRBV6-5	TRBD2	many	CATYRTRRETQYF	TGTGCCACCTACCGGACTAGGAGGGAGACCCAGTACTTC
TRBJ1-5	TRBV5-1	-	many	CASSLGGVNQPQHF	TGCGCCAGCAGCCTGGGGGGAGTCAATCAGCCCCAGCATTTT
TRBJ1-2	TRBV18	TRBD1	many	CASSQDREAGYTF	TGTGCCAGCTCACAGGACAGGGAAGCCGGCTACACCTTC
TRBJ2-5	TRBV12-3/TRBV12-4	-	many	CASSLGLLGLQETQYF	TGTGCCAGCAGTTTAGGTCTACTTGGACTTCAAGAGACCCAGTACTTC
TRBJ2-2	TRBV7-2	-	many	CASSFIGELFF	TGTGCCAGCAGCTTTATCGGGGAGCTGTTTTTT
TRBJ2-7	TRBV6-2/TRBV6-3	TRBD1	many	CASSPIGQGVHEQYF	TGTGCCAGCAGTCCAATCGGACAGGGGGTACACGAGCAGTACTTC
TRBJ2-7	TRBV16	-	many	CASSQSGQGIHEQYF	TGTGCCAGCAGCCAATCCGGGCAGGGTATCCACGAGCAGTACTTC
TRBJ1-1	TRBV15	-	many	CATSRDVGTEAFF	TGTGCCACCAGCAGAGATGTCGGGACTGAAGCTTTCTTT
TRBJ1-6	TRBV18	-	few	CASSDLQGNSPLHF	TGTGCCAGCTCAGACCTCCAGGGTAATTCACCCCTCCACTTT
TRBJ1-1	TRBV5-1	-	many	CASSRSNTEAFF	TGCGCCAGCAGCCGATCTAACACTGAAGCTTTCTTT
TRBJ2-1	TRBV9	-	many	CASSVVTGYNEQFF	TGTGCCAGCAGCGTAGTAACAGGCTACAATGAGCAGTTCTTC
TRBJ1-3	TRBV6-5	TRBD1	many	CASTIGSGTGRNTIYF	TGTGCCAGCACCATAGGATCGGGGACAGGGAGAAACACCATATATTTT
TRBJ2-7	TRBV5-1	-	many	CASSLEAVSYEQYF	TGCGCCAGCAGCTTGGAGGCGGTCTCCTACGAGCAGTACTTC
TRBJ1-5	TRBV3-1	TRBD1	many	CASSQRAPGTGSNQPQHF	TGTGCCAGCAGCCAACGCGCCCCCGGGACAGGGAGCAATCAGCCCCAGCATTTT
TRBJ2-5	TRBV5-1	-	many	CASTLSWGQETQYF	TGCGCCAGCACCTTATCTTGGGGCCAAGAGACCCAGTACTTC
TRBJ2-5	TRBV20-1	TRBD2	many	CSARVGLALETQYF	TGCAGTGCTAGAGTGGGACTAGCTCTGGAGACCCAGTACTTC
TRBJ1-1	TRBV15	TRBD1	many	CATSTLFTSTGVGFSGTEAFF	TGTGCCACCAGCACCCTATTTACCTCCACAGGGGTCGGGTTCTCCGGCACTGAAGCTTTCTTT
TRBJ2-2	TRBV7-9	TRBD1	many	CASSIGTANPGELFF	TGTGCCAGCAGCATCGGGACAGCTAACCCCGGGGAGCTGTTTTTT
TRBJ2-3	TRBV5-1	-	many	CASSFGGFALATTTDTQYF	TGCGCCAGCAGCTTTGGGGGATTCGCCCTCGCGACCACCACAGATACGCAGTATTTT
TRBJ2-6	TRBV5-5	TRBD1	many	CASSLDRLGTNVLTF	TGTGCCAGCAGCCTGGACAGGTTAGGGACCAACGTCCTGACTTTC
TRBJ2-5	TRBV7-2	-	many	CASSFRRRTYPLQETQYF	TGTGCCAGCAGCTTTCGGCGCCGGACTTACCCCTTACAAGAGACCCAGTACTTC
TRBJ1-4	TRBV12-3/TRBV12-4	-	many	CASRPGGGSEKLFF	TGTGCCAGCAGACCTGGGGGTGGGAGTGAAAAACTGTTTTTT
TRBJ1-4	TRBV14	-	many	CASSQEGPGAGNEKLFF	TGTGCCAGCAGCCAAGAAGGTCCAGGGGCTGGTAATGAAAAACTGTTTTTT
TRBJ2-2	TRBV20-1	TRBD2	many	CSATLSGDPNTGELFF	TGCAGTGCTACCCTTAGCGGGGACCCGAACACCGGGGAGCTGTTTTTT
TRBJ2-1	TRBV5-1	TRBD1	many	CASSKTGQGKSNEQFF	TGCGCCAGCAGCAAAACGGGACAGGGAAAATCGAATGAGCAGTTCTTC
TRBJ1-1	TRBV30	TRBD1	many	CAWTLPGQGREAFF	TGTGCCTGGACCCTACCAGGACAGGGCCGGGAAGCTTTCTTT
TRBJ2-1	TRBV6-1	TRBD2	many	CASRMLAGGYNEQFF	TGTGCCAGCAGGATGCTAGCGGGGGGGTACAATGAGCAGTTCTTC
TRBJ2-5	TRBV20-1	-	many	CSLGPQETQYF	TGCAGTCTGGGTCCCCAAGAGACCCAGTACTTC
TRBJ2-1	TRBV12-3/TRBV12-4	TRBD1	many	CASSLFDRGVPFF	TGTGCCAGCAGTTTATTTGACAGGGGAGTCCCGTTCTTC
TRBJ2-7	TRBV20-1	-	many	CSALRDTAEQYF	TGCAGTGCCCTCCGGGACACGGCCGAGCAGTACTTC
TRBJ1-1	TRBV5-1	-	many	CASSLASGNTEAFF	TGCGCCAGCAGCTTGGCTTCGGGGAACACTGAAGCTTTCTTT
TRBJ2-5	TRBV5-1	-	many	CASSQTHQETQYF	TGCGCCAGCAGCCAAACACACCAAGAGACCCAGTACTTC